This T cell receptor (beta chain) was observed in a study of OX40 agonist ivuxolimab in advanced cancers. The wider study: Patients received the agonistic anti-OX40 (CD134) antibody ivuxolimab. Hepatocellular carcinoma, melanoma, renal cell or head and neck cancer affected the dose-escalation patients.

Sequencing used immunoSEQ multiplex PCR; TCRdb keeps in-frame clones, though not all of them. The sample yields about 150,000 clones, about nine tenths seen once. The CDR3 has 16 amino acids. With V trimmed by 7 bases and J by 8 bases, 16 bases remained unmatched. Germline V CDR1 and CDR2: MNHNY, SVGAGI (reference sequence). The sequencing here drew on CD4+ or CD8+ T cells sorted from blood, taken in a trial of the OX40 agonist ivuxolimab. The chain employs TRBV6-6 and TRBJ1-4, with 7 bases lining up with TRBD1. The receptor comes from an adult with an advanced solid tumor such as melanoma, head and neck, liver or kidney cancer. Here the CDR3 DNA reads TGTGCCAGCATGCGATTCCGGGACAGCGGGGAGGAAAAACTGTTTTTT. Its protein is CASMRFRDSGEEKLFF.